This T cell receptor beta chain was retrieved from a study of cytomegalovirus exposure and HLA in healthy donors. Overall study results and limits: A later analysis linked a missense variant in DCLRE1C to the trimming of TCR beta V and J genes. A prior analysis recorded that most TCR beta V segments were productive about 90% or about 30% of the time.

V lost 3 bases to trimming and J lost 8 bases; unmatched junction nucleotides: 13. The CDR3 loop spans 17 amino acids. CDR1 and CDR2 from the germline V gene are LNHDA and SQIVND (reference sequence). Primers included in the PCR were 60 Vbeta and 13 Jbeta primers. Clones were read by immunoSEQ multiplex PCR, and TCRdb kept only the in-frame ones, dropping some. Seen in this sample are some 120,000 clones; the ten most common clones hold around 3.5%. In the case of this clone: The antigen remains unidentified.

The sample was PBMCs. The rearrangement links TRBV19 to TRBJ2-1, with 10 bases fitting TRBD1. This TCR derives from a man aged 25 to 40 in good health and CMV-seronegative. DNA for the CDR3: TGTGCCAGTAGTATCACGAGCTCAATAGGGACAGGGGATGAGCAGTTCTTC. This codes for CASSITSSIGTGDEQFF.